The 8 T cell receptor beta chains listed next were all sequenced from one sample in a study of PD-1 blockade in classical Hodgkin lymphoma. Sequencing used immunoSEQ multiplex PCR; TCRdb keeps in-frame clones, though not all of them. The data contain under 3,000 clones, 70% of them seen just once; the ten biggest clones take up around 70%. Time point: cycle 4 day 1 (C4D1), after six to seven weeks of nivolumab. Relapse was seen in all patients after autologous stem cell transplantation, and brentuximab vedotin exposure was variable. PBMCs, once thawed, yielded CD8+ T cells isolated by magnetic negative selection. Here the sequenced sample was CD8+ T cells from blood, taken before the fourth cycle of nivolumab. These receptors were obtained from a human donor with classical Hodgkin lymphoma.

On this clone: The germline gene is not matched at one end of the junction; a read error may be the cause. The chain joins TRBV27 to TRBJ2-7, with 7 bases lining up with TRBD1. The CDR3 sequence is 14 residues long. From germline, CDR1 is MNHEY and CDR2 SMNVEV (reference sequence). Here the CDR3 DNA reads TGTGCCAGCAGTTCCGTGCGCCGGGACAGATTTTTATCCTTC. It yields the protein CASSSVRRDRFLSF.

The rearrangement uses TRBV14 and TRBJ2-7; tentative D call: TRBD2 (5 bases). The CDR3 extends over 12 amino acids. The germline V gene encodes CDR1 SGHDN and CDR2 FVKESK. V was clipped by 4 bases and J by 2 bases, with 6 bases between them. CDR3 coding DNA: TGTGCCAGCAGCCCGGGGACCTACGAGCAGTACTTC. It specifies CASSPGTYEQYF.

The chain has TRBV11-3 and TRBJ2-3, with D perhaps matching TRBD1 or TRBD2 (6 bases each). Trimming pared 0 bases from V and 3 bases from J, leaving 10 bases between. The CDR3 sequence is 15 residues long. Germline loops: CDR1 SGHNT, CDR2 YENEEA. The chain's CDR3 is CASSLEGGRTDTQYF. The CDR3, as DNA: TGTGCCAGCAGCTTAGAGGGGGGCCGAACAGATACGCAGTATTTT.

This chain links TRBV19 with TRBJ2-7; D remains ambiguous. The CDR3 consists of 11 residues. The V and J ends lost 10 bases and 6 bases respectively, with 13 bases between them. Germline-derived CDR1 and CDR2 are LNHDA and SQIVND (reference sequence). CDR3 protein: CATLAPPEQYF. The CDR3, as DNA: TGTGCCACTTTGGCGCCCCCCGAGCAGTACTTC.

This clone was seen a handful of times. The CDR3 nucleotides are TGTGCCAGCAGACAGCAGGGGGCGACTGGTGAAAAACTGTTTTTT. This gives the protein CASRQQGATGEKLFF. The chain recombines TRBV11-3 with TRBJ1-4, with 8 bases identical to TRBD1. Per germline, CDR1 SGHNT and CDR2 YENEEA. This CDR3 is built from 15 residues. V dropped 6 bases and J dropped 7; count of bases not matched to a gene: 10. The full variable domain, in which reference TRBV11-3 and TRBJ1-4 provide the parts outside the CDR3, is EAGVVQSPRYKIIEKKQPVAFWCNPISGHNTLYWYLQNLGQGPELLIRYENEEAVDDSQLPKDRFSAERLKGVDSTLKIQPAELGDSAVYLCASRQQGATGEKLFFGSGTQLSVL.

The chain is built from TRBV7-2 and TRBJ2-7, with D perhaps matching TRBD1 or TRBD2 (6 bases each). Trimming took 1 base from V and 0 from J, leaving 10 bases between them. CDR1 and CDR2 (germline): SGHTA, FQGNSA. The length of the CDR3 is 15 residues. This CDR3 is CASSLGTAGSYEQYF. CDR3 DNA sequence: TGTGCCAGCAGCTTAGGGACAGCGGGCTCCTACGAGCAGTACTTC.

The CDR3 DNA reads as TGCGCCAGCAGCCAAGAAGGTTCGGCTATCTCCTACAATGAGCAGTTCTTC. Protein: CASSQEGSAISYNEQFF. The V and J genes are TRBV4-3 and TRBJ2-1; D is undetermined. Per the germline V gene, CDR1 is LGHNA and CDR2 is YSLEER. This CDR3 is 17 amino acids long. Trimming left V 0 bases short and J 0 bases short, with 12 bases between.

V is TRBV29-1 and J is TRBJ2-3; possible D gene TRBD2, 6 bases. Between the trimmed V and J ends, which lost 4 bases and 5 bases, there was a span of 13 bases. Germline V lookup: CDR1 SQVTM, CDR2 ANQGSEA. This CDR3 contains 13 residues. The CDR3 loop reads CSVGGDQVDTQYF. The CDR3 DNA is TGCAGCGTTGGCGGGGATCAGGTAGATACGCAGTATTTT.